The 15 T cell receptor beta chains in this list originate from one sample, sequenced in a study of T cell responses to AZD1222 COVID-19 vaccine. Sequencing used immunoSEQ multiplex PCR; TCRdb keeps in-frame clones, though not all of them. The table includes about 140,000 clones, 85% to 95% detected once. Sequencing was performed on peripheral blood, taken after recovery from COVID-19. The receptors derive from an adult who had recovered from COVID-19.

The J gene is TRBJ2-7, the V gene TRBV20-1, with D unclear. The CDR3 spans 14 residues. Germline loops: CDR1 DFQATT, CDR2 SNEGSKA (reference sequence). V lost 3 bases and J 2 bases, leaving 14 bases between the germline ends. CDR3 loop: CSASRRDSPYEQYF. CDR3 DNA sequence: TGCAGTGCTAGTCGGCGCGATTCCCCCTACGAGCAGTACTTC.

With respect to this clone: The junction departs from the called germline gene at one end, perhaps through a read error. The gene calls are TRBV7-7 and TRBJ1-5; 10 bases match TRBD1. Germline V gives CDR1 SSHAT, CDR2 FNYEAQ (reference sequence). This CDR3 region has 14 residues. In nucleotides, the CDR3 is TGTGCTAGCAGCTTATTAGGACAGGGGGGACCCCAGCATTTT. Amino acids: CASSLLGQGGPQHF. Together with reference TRBV7-7 and TRBJ1-5, the CDR3 gives the full variable domain: GAGVSQSPRYKVTKRGQDVTLRCDPISSHATLYWYQQALGQGPEFLTYFNYEAQPDKSGLPSDRFSAERPEGSISTLTIQRTEQRDSAMYRCASSLLGQGGPQHFGDGTRLSIL.

J is TRBJ1-1 and V is TRBV29-1, with D possibly being TRBD1 (6 bases). Germline V lookup: CDR1 SQVTM, CDR2 ANQGSEA. Trimming stripped 3 bases from V and 0 bases from J, with 11 bases between. The CDR3 runs 14 residues. The CDR3 is CSVEGDIMNTEAFF. The CDR3 region has the DNA TGCAGCGTTGAGGGGGACATCATGAACACTGAAGCTTTCTTT.

The chain couples TRBV11-3 to TRBJ1-6, with no clear D. This CDR3 is 13 amino acids long. V was trimmed by 2 bases and J by 6 bases, leaving 5 bases between them. CDR1 SGHNT and CDR2 YENEEA come from the germline V gene. DNA for the CDR3: TGTGCCAGCAGCTTAAGTCCTAATTCACCCCTCCACTTT. Protein: CASSLSPNSPLHF. Using reference TRBV11-3 and TRBJ1-6 for the parts outside the CDR3, the full variable domain is EAGVVQSPRYKIIEKKQPVAFWCNPISGHNTLYWYLQNLGQGPELLIRYENEEAVDDSQLPKDRFSAERLKGVDSTLKIQPAELGDSAVYLCASSLSPNSPLHFGNGTRLTVT.

This chain uses TRBV6-5 with TRBJ1-5; D is perhaps TRBD1 (6 bases). Germline V gives CDR1 MNHEY, CDR2 SVGAGI. This CDR3 comprises 15 residues. V gave up 2 bases and J gave up 6 bases, with 14 bases separating them. The CDR3 is CASSYGRGLGQPQHF. As DNA, the CDR3 is TGTGCCAGCAGTTACGGCCGGGGGCTAGGTCAGCCCCAGCATTTT.

This chain uses TRBV5-6 with TRBJ1-2; 7 nucleotides match TRBD1. V lost 3 bases to trimming and J lost 4 bases; unmatched junction nucleotides: 6. CDR1 and CDR2 from the germline V gene are SGHDT and YYEEEE. The CDR3 has 14 amino acids. CDR3 sequence (DNA): TGTGCCAGCAGCTCTGGGCAGGGGGTCTATGGCTACACCTTC. This sequence encodes CASSSGQGVYGYTF.

This clone has a single count. The chain employs TRBV30 and TRBJ2-7; D is unresolved. The CDR3 runs to 15 residues. The V end was cut by 0 bases, the J end by 5 bases, with 17 bases between. Germline V gives CDR1 GTSNPN, CDR2 SVGIG (reference sequence). DNA of the CDR3: TGTGCCTGGAGTGTACTAAGGTCTGGGGTCCACGAGCAGTACTTC. Its translation is CAWSVLRSGVHEQYF.

The chain employs TRBV6-5 and TRBJ2-2; 7 bases fit TRBD1. The germline CDR1 and CDR2 sequences are MNHEY and SVGAGI. This CDR3 contains 15 residues. Germline trimming cut 6 bases from V and 1 base from J; bases unmatched to any gene: 5. In DNA form, the CDR3 reads TGTGCCAGCAGCCTCCGGGACAGGAACACCGGGGAGCTGTTTTTT. This sequence encodes CASSLRDRNTGELFF.

V gene TRBV4-2 combines with J gene TRBJ2-5; D remains ambiguous. The CDR3 is 12 residues long. CDR1 LGHNA and CDR2 YNFKEQ come from the germline V gene. V shed 2 bases and J shed 5 bases, with 6 bases lying between them. DNA for the CDR3: TGTGCCAGCAGCCAAATTAGGGAGACCCAGTACTTC. Protein product: CASSQIRETQYF.

The rearrangement links TRBV2 to TRBJ2-7, with 11 bases that match TRBD2. The germline V gene has CDR1 SNHLY and CDR2 FYNNEI. The CDR3 length is 15 residues. V lost 4 bases and J lost 6; bases outside the gene matches: 8. The chain's CDR3 is CASSGTSGRIFEQYF. CDR3 DNA: TGTGCCAGCAGTGGTACTAGCGGGAGAATATTCGAGCAGTACTTC.

The gene calls are TRBV6-4 and TRBJ2-1, with 15 bases identical to TRBD2. V lost 3 bases and J lost 12; bases outside the gene matches: 3. Germline V CDR1 and CDR2: MRHNA, SNTAGT. This CDR3 spans 14 amino acids. The CDR3 here is CASSEGLAGGLQFF. The CDR3 nucleotides are TGTGCCAGCAGTGAGGGACTAGCGGGGGGCTTGCAGTTCTTC.

The rearrangement uses TRBV6-4 and TRBJ2-7; D ambiguous. Trimming took 0 bases from V and 6 from J, leaving 21 bases between them. Germline CDR1 reads MRHNA; CDR2 reads SNTAGT. The length of the CDR3 is 17 residues. The chain's CDR3 is CASSDSRRHFHGPEQYF. The CDR3 nucleotides are TGTGCCAGCAGTGACTCCCGGCGCCACTTTCACGGTCCCGAGCAGTACTTC.

The CDR3 bases are TGTGCCATCAGTGAGTCGGGGGCTAACTATGGCTACACCTTC. It is translated as CAISESGANYGYTF. The gene calls are TRBV10-3 and TRBJ1-2; possibly TRBD1 for D (5 bases). Germline V lookup: CDR1 ENHRY, CDR2 SYGVKD. This CDR3 has 14 residues. The germline V and J ends were trimmed by 0 bases and 0 bases, with 5 bases remaining between them.

The chain is built from TRBV10-3 and TRBJ1-2, with D possibly matching TRBD1 (6 bases). Trimming removed 10 bases at V and 2 bases at J, with 14 bases between. Germline values: CDR1 ENHRY, CDR2 SYGVKD. This CDR3 is built from 13 residues. The CDR3 protein is CATRQEGNYGYTF. The CDR3 DNA reads TGTGCCACCAGACAGGAGGGAAACTATGGCTACACCTTC.

V gene TRBV29-1 combines with J gene TRBJ2-5; 7 nucleotides match TRBD1. Trimming cost V 7 bases and J 5 bases; bases outside gene matches: 7. The CDR3 runs to 12 residues. Per germline, CDR1 SQVTM and CDR2 ANQGSEA. Here the CDR3 reads CSAGQAGETQYF. As DNA, the CDR3 is TGCAGCGCCGGACAGGCTGGGGAGACCCAGTACTTC.